Listed here are 25 T cell receptor beta chains from one sample, sequenced in a study of cytomegalovirus exposure and HLA in healthy donors. In the PCR, 60 Vbeta and 13 Jbeta primers were used. The method was immunoSEQ multiplex PCR; TCRdb's version includes in-frame clones alone and lacks a portion of them. The sample has some 240,000 clones, about nine tenths seen once. Source material: PBMCs. The source of these receptors is a girl aged 2-15 years in good health and CMV-seronegative.

Here the CDR3 DNA reads TGTGCCAGCGAGGGCCACTACACAGATACGCAGTATTTT. Amino acid sequence: CASEGHYTDTQYF. The chain joins TRBV7-3 to TRBJ2-3; a possible D gene is TRBD2 (5 bases). The V gene's germline CDR1 is SGHTA and CDR2 FQGTGA. The CDR3 runs 13 residues. Trimming cost V 8 bases and J 2 bases, with 11 bases left between them.

This clone was recorded once. J is TRBJ2-5 and V is TRBV5-1; 14 bases fit TRBD2. The CDR3 runs 16 residues. Germline V gene data show CDR1 as SGHRS and CDR2 as YFSETQ. V shed 6 bases, J shed 0 bases, and the junction held 4 bases outside the gene matches. The CDR3 DNA follows: TGCGCCAGCAAAACGGGACTAGCGGGAGACCAAGAGACCCAGTACTTC. Translated: CASKTGLAGDQETQYF.

The chain joins TRBV29-1 to TRBJ1-2, with D hard to call. The CDR3 runs 11 residues. The V end lost 6 bases, the J end lost 1 base, and 6 bases lay between the germline ends. Germline V CDR1 and CDR2: SQVTM, ANQGSEA. CDR3 coding DNA: TGCAGCGTGACACTTAACTATGGCTACACCTTC. Translated, it gives CSVTLNYGYTF.

The chain employs TRBV6-4 and TRBJ2-7; TRBD1 is a possible D gene (6 bases). Trimming shortened V by 3 bases and J by 3 bases, and 18 bases separated the two germline ends. Germline V gene sequence: CDR1 MRHNA, CDR2 SNTAGT. The CDR3 extends over 16 amino acids. The CDR3: CASSEQGFSPFYEQYF. CDR3 in DNA: TGTGCCAGCAGTGAACAGGGATTCTCCCCTTTCTACGAGCAGTACTTC.

The gene calls are TRBV4-2 and TRBJ2-3; possible D gene TRBD1, 5 bases. CDR3 size: 13 residues. Germline values: CDR1 LGHNA, CDR2 YNFKEQ. Trimming removed 3 bases from V and 4 bases from J, with 8 bases in between. The CDR3 nucleotides read TGTGCCAGCAGCCAGGTAGGGGCAGATACGCAGTATTTT. It codes for CASSQVGADTQYF.

The CDR3 coding sequence is TGTGCCAGCAGCCGACAGGGGAAGGACTATGGCTACACCTTC. Its translation is CASSRQGKDYGYTF. The chain combines TRBV7-9 with TRBJ1-2; 8 nucleotides agree with TRBD1. The V and J ends lost 5 bases and 3 bases, in that order; junction bases with no gene match: 5. The CDR3 is 14 residues long. In germline, CDR1 is SEHNR, CDR2 FQNEAQ (reference sequence).

The J gene is TRBJ2-5, the V gene TRBV30; a weak D match, TRBD1 (5 bases). Per the germline V gene, CDR1 is GTSNPN and CDR2 is SVGIG (reference sequence). The CDR3 contains 15 residues. V lost 4 bases and J 1 base, leaving 16 bases between the germline ends. The CDR3 is CAWNGAGVFQETQYF. The CDR3 DNA is TGTGCCTGGAATGGGGCTGGGGTCTTCCAAGAGACCCAGTACTTC.

In this sample, this clone turned up once. The chain employs TRBV27 and TRBJ2-7; D is ambiguous. Germline-derived CDR1 and CDR2 are MNHEY and SMNVEV (reference sequence). Trimming pared 2 bases from V and 1 base from J, leaving 6 bases between. There are 13 residues in the CDR3. In DNA form, the CDR3 reads TGTGCCAGCAGTTTAGGAGCATCCTACGAGCAGTACTTC. It specifies CASSLGASYEQYF.

This chain connects TRBV27 to TRBJ2-1; D possibly corresponds to TRBD2 (6 bases). Trimming shortened V by 2 bases and J by 7 bases, and 15 bases separated the two germline ends. Germline V lookup: CDR1 MNHEY, CDR2 SMNVEV (reference sequence). CDR3 length equals 15 residues. The DNA of the CDR3 is TGTGCCAGCAGTTTACTCCGGGAGTGGGGGAATGAGCAGTTCTTC. Residues: CASSLLREWGNEQFF.

This chain joins TRBV27 and TRBJ2-2, with 7 bases aligning to TRBD2. The CDR3 is made up of 14 amino acids. J gave up 5 bases and V 2 bases, and 2 bases lay outside the gene matches. CDR1 and CDR2 (germline): MNHEY, SMNVEV (reference sequence). CDR3 sequence (DNA): TGTGCCAGCAGTTTAGTCGGGGGGACCGGGGAGCTGTTTTTT. Encoded protein: CASSLVGGTGELFF.

V usage is TRBV9 and J usage is TRBJ2-4; D perhaps matches TRBD2 (5 bases). Looked up from germline, CDR1 is SGDLS and CDR2 is YYNGEE. The CDR3 is 14 amino acids. The V and J ends lost 0 bases and 6 bases respectively, with 10 bases between them. CDR3 bases: TGTGCCAGCAGCGTAGCGGGGTCGGGAAACATTCAGTACTTC. Encoded protein: CASSVAGSGNIQYF.

A single count supports this clone. The chain links TRBV4-1 to TRBJ1-2, with TRBD1 matching over 7 bases. The trim removed 0 bases at V and 2 bases at J, leaving 3 bases unmatched. The germline CDR1 and CDR2 sequences are MGHRA and YSYEKL. This CDR3 is 15 amino acids long. The CDR3 sequence is CASSQEDRANYGYTF. CDR3 DNA: TGCGCCAGCAGCCAAGAAGACAGGGCCAACTATGGCTACACCTTC.

The chain couples TRBV6-1 to TRBJ1-5; 7 positions agree with TRBD1. With 4 bases clipped from V and 3 bases from J, the junction kept 3 bases outside the gene matches. The germline gives CDR1 MNHNS, CDR2 SASEGT. The CDR3 runs to 14 residues. The chain's CDR3 is CASSGGTDNQPQHF. CDR3 DNA: TGTGCCAGCAGTGGAGGGACAGACAATCAGCCCCAGCATTTT.

J is TRBJ1-1 and V is TRBV18; no definite D call. Trimming left V 0 bases short and J 3 bases short, with 8 bases between. The CDR3 contains 14 residues. CDR1 is KGHSH, CDR2 LQKENI, per germline. Here the CDR3 reads CASSPPIRYTEAFF. CDR3 DNA sequence: TGTGCCAGCTCACCACCGATCAGGTACACTGAAGCTTTCTTT.

This sequence joins TRBV4-1 and TRBJ2-3; 7 nucleotides align to TRBD2. From germline, CDR1 is MGHRA and CDR2 YSYEKL. The CDR3 spans 16 residues. V was clipped by 4 bases and J by 5 bases; unmatched bases: 12. For the CDR3, the DNA is TGCGCCAGCAGCCCCAGCTGGGCGGGAGTCGTAGATACGCAGTATTTT. Translating gives CASSPSWAGVVDTQYF.

The J gene is TRBJ2-2, the V gene TRBV5-8; maybe TRBD1 (6 bases). Trimming removed 7 bases from V and 4 bases from J, with 20 bases in between. CDR1 is SGHTS, CDR2 YDEGEE, per germline. There are 16 residues in the CDR3. The CDR3 region is CASDSYEEGGTGELFF. In DNA, the CDR3 is TGTGCCAGCGACTCATATGAGGAAGGGGGCACCGGGGAGCTGTTTTTT.

The V gene is TRBV7-9, the J gene TRBJ2-7; D gene unclear. Germline V lookup: CDR1 SEHNR, CDR2 FQNEAQ (reference sequence). The CDR3 is made up of 17 amino acids. The V end was cut by 2 bases, the J end by 2 bases, with 19 bases between. In DNA, the CDR3 is TGTGCCAGCAGCTTATCACCTTACTACGGCCCTGCCTACGAGCAGTACTTC. This translates into CASSLSPYYGPAYEQYF.

The sample holds a few counts of this clone. This sequence joins TRBV5-6 and TRBJ2-5, with D possibly TRBD2 on 5 matching bases. The V end was cut by 0 bases, the J end by 4 bases, with 7 bases between. Germline CDR1 and CDR2: SGHDT and YYEEEE. The CDR3 loop spans 13 amino acids. CDR3 DNA: TGTGCCAGCAGCTTGGCAGAGGGAGAGACCCAGTACTTC. The encoded protein is CASSLAEGETQYF.

The V and J genes are TRBV28 and TRBJ1-2, with 8 bases lining up with TRBD1. The CDR3 covers 15 residues. Germline V gene data show CDR1 as MDHEN and CDR2 as SYDVKM. After removal of 7 bases from V and 4 bases from J, the junction contained 11 bases not matched to a gene. The CDR3 reads CASTSGGRPLYGYTF. In DNA form, the CDR3 reads TGTGCCAGCACCTCAGGGGGCAGGCCTCTCTATGGCTACACCTTC.

V gene TRBV6-1 combines with J gene TRBJ1-6, with D possibly being TRBD1 (5 bases). The germline V and J ends were trimmed by 0 bases and 8 bases, with 14 bases remaining between them. Germline V gene sequence: CDR1 MNHNS, CDR2 SASEGT. There are 16 residues in the CDR3. The CDR3 loop reads CASSEASDPGDSPLHF. The CDR3 DNA is TGTGCCAGCAGTGAAGCAAGTGACCCGGGGGATTCACCCCTCCACTTT.

V usage is TRBV19 and J usage is TRBJ1-5; 9 bases line up with TRBD1. J lost 7 bases, V lost 6 bases, and 4 bases had no gene match. The CDR3 is 13 amino acids. Germline CDR1 is LNHDA and CDR2 is SQIVND (reference sequence). The CDR3 DNA reads as TGTGCCAGTAGGGACAGGGGAGGGCAGCCCCAGCATTTT. It translates to CASRDRGGQPQHF.

This chain links TRBV6-5 with TRBJ2-7; D unclear. This CDR3 has 15 amino acids. Per germline, CDR1 MNHEY and CDR2 SVGAGI. Trimming removed 6 bases from V and 2 bases from J, with 17 bases in between. The CDR3 nucleotides are TGTGCCAGCAGACGCGAGGTCCGGAGCGCCTACGAGCAGTACTTC. Encoded protein: CASRREVRSAYEQYF.

The chain uses TRBV5-1 and TRBJ2-5; 7 bases match TRBD1. CDR1 and CDR2 from the germline V gene are SGHRS and YFSETQ. This CDR3 is built from 14 residues. V shed 2 bases and J 4 bases; nucleotides not matched to a gene: 5. The CDR3 region is CASSLKDRPETQYF. In DNA, the CDR3 is TGCGCCAGCAGCTTAAAGGACAGGCCAGAGACCCAGTACTTC. The complete variable domain, with remaining parts taken from reference TRBV5-1 and TRBJ2-5, reads KAGVTQTPRYLIKTRGQQVTLSCSPISGHRSVSWYQQTPGQGLQFLFEYFSETQRNKGNFPGRFSGRQFSNSRSEMNVSTLELGDSALYLCASSLKDRPETQYFGPGTRLLVL.

The gene calls are TRBV6-1 and TRBJ2-7; 10 bases map to TRBD2. This CDR3 region has 14 residues. With 5 bases clipped from V and 3 bases from J, the junction kept 4 bases outside the gene matches. CDR1 is MNHNS, CDR2 SASEGT, per germline. CDR3 nucleotides: TGTGCCAGCAGTACAGCGGGGGGGCTCTACGAGCAGTACTTC. It translates to CASSTAGGLYEQYF.

Written as DNA, the CDR3 is TGTGCCAGCAGCCGAATCCTTGGACAGCCAGATTCACCCCTCCACTTT. Encoded protein: CASSRILGQPDSPLHF. The rearrangement links TRBV4-2 to TRBJ1-6, with D perhaps TRBD1 (6 bases). The CDR3 spans 16 residues. From germline, CDR1 is LGHNA and CDR2 YNFKEQ. The V gene lost 4 bases and the J gene lost 8 bases, with 18 bases spanning the gap.